This T cell receptor beta chain was found in a study of shared T cell receptors in the human thymus. CDR3 length equals 21 residues. The ends lost 5 bases at V and 1 base at J; junction bases unmatched: 18. Germline lookup yields CDR1 LGHNT and CDR2 FRNRAP. Clones were sequenced by immunoSEQ multiplex PCR, and TCRdb holds only the in-frame ones, with some missing. The data contain 500,000 to 850,000 clones, about 89% of them seen just once; the ten biggest clones take up roughly 0.0089%. These data were likewise used in another study, on human thymus T cells. That investigation notes: Resections from corrective heart surgery provided thymus tissue. Thymic repertoires from unrelated individuals overlapped highly, related research reported.

The chain combines TRBV12-5 with TRBJ2-3; 13 positions agree with TRBD2. Specimen: thymocytes. This receptor was obtained from a boy in the first two years of life with a congenital heart defect. CDR3 nucleotides: TGTGCTAGTGGTCCCCTGATCTTTACTAGCGGGAGGGCCGGCGGCACAGATACGCAGTATTTT. Translated: CASGPLIFTSGRAGGTDTQYF.